This T cell receptor beta chain was obtained from a study of Ad26.COV2.S vaccination and SARS-CoV-2 variants. Study as a whole: Intramuscularly, Ad26.COV2.S was given either once or twice, 56 days apart.

The V gene's germline CDR1 is DFQATT and CDR2 SNEGSKA (reference sequence). Trimming cost V 3 bases and J 0 bases, with 8 bases left between them. The CDR3 contains 13 residues. This sample's treatment: over 15 received Ad26.COV2.S at low or high dose, single or two shots; about 5 received placebo; per-sample allocation not given. Samples were taken on day 63 after the first vaccine or placebo injection. Clones were sequenced by immunoSEQ multiplex PCR, and TCRdb holds only the in-frame ones, with some missing. The table includes 300,000 to 400,000 clones, around 84% detected once. The clonotype comes from a person between 18 and 59 years old who received the Ad26.COV2.S COVID-19 vaccine or a placebo. The input for sequencing was peripheral blood, taken in a trial of Ad26.COV2.S vaccine versus placebo. The gene calls are TRBV20-1 and TRBJ1-2; D is undetermined. CDR3 loop: CSASFSANYGYTF. The CDR3 bases are TGCAGTGCTAGTTTCTCAGCTAACTATGGCTACACCTTC.